This T cell receptor beta chain is drawn from a study of T cell repertoires in cytomegalovirus infection. This CDR3 spans 17 amino acids. The junction had 7 bases not matched to a gene; V was cut back by 3 bases and J by 0 bases. With respect to this clonotype: The target antigen is unknown.

TCRdb called the reads again in MiXCR, with one record for every CDR3 protein. The profile shows 740,000 or so distinct CDR3 sequences, 35% to 45% of them singletons. Study-wide findings and caveats: The study identified carriers of CMV plus the relevant HLA from cumulative public TCR beta family frequency.

The TCR originated in a human donor in good health (CMV status not recorded). Some clones in this sample may be carry-over from other donors' samples. The J gene is TRBJ2-4, the V gene TRBV12-3 or TRBV12-4; 8 bases are a match to TRBD1. The sequencing input was PBMCs. The CDR3 DNA reads TGTGCCAGCAGTTTCGGGACAGGTCGAGTAGCCAAAAACATTCAGTACTTC. Translation gives CASSFGTGRVAKNIQYF.